The TCR beta chain described here comes from a study of CD8 T cells in Susac syndrome. Study-level points and caveats: When the CD4+ T cell repertoires of patients with Susac syndrome were examined, they did not show any clonal expansion.

Notes on this clonotype: Its specificity is not known.

The germline V gene has CDR1 SGHAT and CDR2 FQNNGV. CDR3 size: 15 residues. Trimming shortened V by 1 base and J by 2 bases, and 10 bases separated the two germline ends. Random hexamers served to reverse transcribe about 0.45 to 1 ug RNA. TCR beta CDR3 was amplified by immunoSEQ multiplex PCR. This amplification extended across 54 Vbeta and 13 Jbeta segments. TCRdb passed the immunoSEQ multiplex PCR reads through MiXCR, listing each CDR3 protein once. Here the sample spans tens of thousands of distinct CDR3 sequences, roughly 94% being singletons. The TEMRA cells underwent FACS enrichment, while the CD8+ and CD4+ T cells underwent negative isolation.

This chain joins TRBV11-2 and TRBJ2-3; a weak D match, TRBD2 (6 bases). The TCR originated in a human donor with Susac syndrome. The sequenced sample was CD4+ T cells from PBMCs. The CDR3 here is CASSLVSGFTDTQYF. DNA for the CDR3: TGTGCCAGCAGCTTAGTTAGCGGCTTCACAGATACGCAGTATTTT.